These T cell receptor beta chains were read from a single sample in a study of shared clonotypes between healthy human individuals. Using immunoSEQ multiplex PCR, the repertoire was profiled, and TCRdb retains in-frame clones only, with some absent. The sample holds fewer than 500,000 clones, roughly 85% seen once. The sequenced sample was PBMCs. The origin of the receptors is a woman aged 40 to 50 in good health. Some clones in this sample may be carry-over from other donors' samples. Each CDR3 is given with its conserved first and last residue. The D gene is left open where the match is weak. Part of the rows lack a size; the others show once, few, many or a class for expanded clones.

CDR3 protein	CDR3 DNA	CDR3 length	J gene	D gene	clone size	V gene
CASSIADRVSFGYTF	TGTGCCAGTAGTATAGCCGACAGGGTCTCTTTTGGCTACACCTTC	15	TRBJ1-2	TRBD1	.	TRBV19
CASSVDRTEAFF	TGTGCCAGCAGCGTGGACCGTACTGAAGCTTTCTTT	12	TRBJ1-1	.	.	TRBV11-1
CASSRRGRDRVTTDTQYF	TGTGCCAGCAGCCGAAGGGGTCGGGACAGGGTCACAACAGATACGCAGTATTTT	18	TRBJ2-3	TRBD1	.	TRBV7-8
CASSIRDISYEQYF	TGTGCCAGTAGTATCCGGGACATTTCCTACGAGCAGTACTTC	14	TRBJ2-7	.	.	TRBV19
CATSLGGANEKLFF	TGTGCCACCAGCCTTGGGGGGGCTAATGAAAAACTGTTTTTT	14	TRBJ1-4	.	.	TRBV15
CASSTTGAETQYF	TGTGCCAGTAGTACAACAGGGGCAGAGACCCAGTACTTC	13	TRBJ2-5	TRBD1	.	TRBV19
CASSLGQTLNQPQHF	TGTGCCAGCAGCTTGGGTCAGACGCTGAATCAGCCCCAGCATTTT	15	TRBJ1-5	.	.	TRBV4-2
CAWSVRTAPYEKLFF	TGTGCCTGGAGTGTACGAACAGCGCCCTATGAAAAACTGTTTTTT	15	TRBJ1-4	.	.	TRBV30
CASSPQGAPAKNIQYF	TGTGCCAGCAGCCCCCAGGGGGCGCCCGCCAAAAACATTCAGTACTTC	16	TRBJ2-4	TRBD1	once	TRBV5-4
CASGLILAGYNEQFF	TGTGCCAGCGGTCTGATACTAGCGGGATACAATGAGCAGTTCTTC	15	TRBJ2-1	TRBD2	.	TRBV7-9
CSVRGVNTEAFF	TGCAGCGTCAGGGGGGTAAACACTGAAGCTTTCTTT	12	TRBJ1-1	TRBD1	.	TRBV29-1
CASSVGSSGTGELFF	TGTGCCAGCAGCGTAGGATCTAGCGGCACCGGGGAGCTGTTTTTT	15	TRBJ2-2	TRBD2	once	TRBV9
CASSYIDGATYGYTF	TGTGCCAGCAGTTATATCGACGGGGCCACTTATGGCTACACCTTC	15	TRBJ1-2	.	few	TRBV27
CASSLALDRNTEAFF	TGTGCCAGCAGCTTAGCCCTGGACAGGAACACTGAAGCTTTCTTT	15	TRBJ1-1	.	.	TRBV7-8
CASSIGTGGPMREKLFF	TGTGCCAGTAGTATCGGGACAGGGGGCCCGATGCGTGAAAAACTGTTTTTT	17	TRBJ1-4	TRBD1	.	TRBV19
CASSLDRGGQETQYF	TGTGCCAGCAGCTTAGACAGGGGAGGTCAAGAGACCCAGTACTTC	15	TRBJ2-5	.	.	TRBV7-7
CASRTNRDGRVEQYF	TGTGCCAGCAGGACGAACCGGGACGGCCGGGTCGAGCAGTACTTC	15	TRBJ2-7	.	once	TRBV6-5
CASSPRGQGETDTQYF	TGTGCCAGCTCACCACGGGGACAGGGGGAAACAGATACGCAGTATTTT	16	TRBJ2-3	TRBD1	.	TRBV18
CASSISLQNNEQFF	TGTGCCAGTAGTATCAGTCTTCAGAACAATGAGCAGTTCTTC	14	TRBJ2-1	.	many	TRBV19
CASNPGRNLVLAKNIQYF	TGTGCCAGCAACCCGGGACGTAACCTTGTTTTGGCCAAAAACATTCAGTACTTC	18	TRBJ2-4	.	few	TRBV7-2
CAISVRGYTRVTDTQYF	TGTGCCATCAGTGTTCGGGGCTATACGAGAGTCACAGATACGCAGTATTTT	17	TRBJ2-3	.	.	TRBV10-3
CASSPPDRLRHGYTF	TGTGCCAGCAGCCCCCCCGACAGGCTACGGCATGGCTACACCTTC	15	TRBJ1-2	.	.	TRBV28
CASSIRGGNQPQHF	TGTGCCAGTAGTATTCGGGGTGGCAATCAGCCCCAGCATTTT	14	TRBJ1-5	.	.	TRBV19
CASSLDSEAFF	TGTGCCAGCAGCTTGGATTCTGAAGCTTTCTTT	11	TRBJ1-1	.	.	TRBV5-5